The 15 T cell receptor beta chains in this list originate from one sample, sequenced in a study of cytomegalovirus exposure and HLA in healthy donors. TCRdb keeps only in-frame clones here, not all; method: immunoSEQ multiplex PCR. The sample lists a few hundred thousand clones, roughly 88% occurring once. Sequencing used PBMCs. The receptors shown here come from a young woman in good health and CMV-seropositive.

The chain carries TRBV6-5 and TRBJ1-1, with 8 bases aligning to TRBD1. The length of the CDR3 is 16 residues. Germline V gives CDR1 MNHEY, CDR2 SVGAGI. Trimming at V came to 4 bases and at J to 6 bases, leaving 13 bases not matched to a gene. The CDR3 DNA reads as TGTGCCAGCAGTTCCATGCACAATGACAGGGGTGCTGAAGCTTTCTTT. Protein sequence: CASSSMHNDRGAEAFF.

This chain links TRBV7-6 with TRBJ1-5; D not certain. V was cut by 2 bases and J by 1 base, with 9 bases left in between. The CDR3 consists of 15 residues. From germline, CDR1 is SGHVS and CDR2 FNYEAQ. The CDR3 bases are TGTGCCAGCAGCTTATCGGACGGGAGCAATCAGCCCCAGCATTTT. It is translated as CASSLSDGSNQPQHF. Filled out from reference TRBV7-6 and TRBJ1-5, the complete variable domain reads GAGVSQSPRYKVTKRGQDVALRCDPISGHVSLYWYRQALGQGPEFLTYFNYEAQQDKSGLPNDRFSAERPEGSISTLTIQRTEQRDSAMYRCASSLSDGSNQPQHFGDGTRLSIL.

This clone was picked up one time. V gene TRBV28 combines with J gene TRBJ2-2, with TRBD1 matching over 8 bases. The CDR3 contains 18 residues. Losses at the gene ends were 6 bases for V and 2 bases for J; bases not matched to a gene: 14. The V gene's germline CDR1 is MDHEN and CDR2 SYDVKM. This CDR3 is CASRSPDRTGINTGELFF. In nucleotides, the CDR3 is TGTGCCAGCAGATCCCCGGACCGGACAGGGATTAACACCGGGGAGCTGTTTTTT.

This clone appeared a single time. The gene calls are TRBV10-3 and TRBJ1-2; perhaps TRBD1 as D (5 bases). The ends were cut back, 0 bases at V and 2 bases at J, with 13 bases in the middle. This CDR3 contains 16 residues. CDR1 is ENHRY and CDR2 is SYGVKD in the germline V gene. The CDR3 sequence: CAISESMGVANYGYTF. The CDR3 bases are TGTGCCATCAGTGAGTCTATGGGGGTAGCGAACTATGGCTACACCTTC.

This chain uses TRBV6-1 with TRBJ2-7, with TRBD2 matching over 7 bases. Germline V gene data show CDR1 as MNHNS and CDR2 as SASEGT. After removal of 2 bases from V and 6 bases from J, the junction contained 16 bases not matched to a gene. CDR3 length equals 17 residues. The CDR3 DNA follows: TGTGCCAGCAGTGAAAAGAACTTACAGGCTGGGACTATCGAGCAGTACTTC. Amino acids: CASSEKNLQAGTIEQYF.

The chain joins TRBV9 to TRBJ1-2; D is unresolved. Trimming took 0 bases from V and 8 from J, leaving 11 bases between them. Germline V gives CDR1 SGDLS, CDR2 YYNGEE. CDR3 length: 13 residues. The CDR3 is CASSVVPESGYTF. CDR3 bases: TGTGCCAGCAGCGTAGTACCCGAAAGCGGCTACACCTTC.

The J gene is TRBJ2-7, the V gene TRBV6-1; 7 bases map to TRBD1. The CDR3 has 15 residues. Germline CDR1 MNHNS, CDR2 SASEGT. The V segment lost 1 base and the J segment 4 bases; nucleotides outside the gene matches: 7. CDR3 sequence (DNA): TGTGCCAGCAGTGAAGGGGACAGCTTCAAGTACGAGCAGTACTTC. Amino acids: CASSEGDSFKYEQYF.

This chain joins TRBV6-5 and TRBJ2-5; 12 bases map to TRBD1. CDR3 length: 15 amino acids. V dropped 7 bases and J dropped 5; count of bases not matched to a gene: 8. CDR1 MNHEY and CDR2 SVGAGI come from the germline V gene. This chain's CDR3 is CASKRRGQGAETQYF. The CDR3 nucleotides read TGTGCCAGCAAAAGGCGGGGACAGGGGGCTGAGACCCAGTACTTC.

This clone was counted only a few times. This chain joins TRBV6-1 and TRBJ1-4, with D tentatively TRBD1 (6 bases). The CDR3 sequence is 19 residues long. Germline V gives CDR1 MNHNS, CDR2 SASEGT. Trimming stripped 4 bases from V and 3 bases from J, with 24 bases between. In DNA form, the CDR3 reads TGTGCCAGCAGTGCTGGTGGGGGGCCCTTCTTCCTATCTAATGAAAAACTGTTTTTT. Residues: CASSAGGGPFFLSNEKLFF.

The chain joins TRBV29-1 to TRBJ2-7; D unclear. Germline loops: CDR1 SQVTM, CDR2 ANQGSEA. The length of the CDR3 is 12 residues. V lost 4 bases to trimming and J lost 2 bases, with 9 bases between them. In nucleotides, the CDR3 is TGCAGCGTTGGTTTCACCACCTACGAGCAGTACTTC. Protein product: CSVGFTTYEQYF.

This chain uses TRBV30 with TRBJ2-1, with D hard to call. Germline V gene lookup returns CDR1 GTSNPN and CDR2 SVGIG (reference sequence). This CDR3 region has 16 residues. Trimming removed 0 bases from V and 8 bases from J, with 20 bases in between. The CDR3 loop is CAWSVEFDFRFDEQFF. The CDR3 bases are TGTGCCTGGAGTGTAGAGTTTGATTTTCGATTCGATGAGCAGTTCTTC.

The chain carries TRBV29-1 and TRBJ2-6, with 8 bases lining up with TRBD1. Per the germline V gene, CDR1 is SQVTM and CDR2 is ANQGSEA. J gave up 3 bases and V 6 bases, and 10 bases lay outside the gene matches. This CDR3 has 16 residues. For the CDR3, the DNA is TGCAGCGTCCCCGGGACAGGCGAATTTGGGGCCAACGTCCTGACTTTC. Encoded protein: CSVPGTGEFGANVLTF.

Here the CDR3 DNA reads TGTGCCAGCAGCTTGGGACGGACAGGGCGTGGTGAGCAGTTCTTC. Its translation: CASSLGRTGRGEQFF. The genes are TRBV5-6 and TRBJ2-1, with 8 positions matching TRBD1. The CDR3 length is 15 residues. V trimming: 0 bases; J trimming: 9 bases; junction bases outside the gene matches: 8. Germline V lookup: CDR1 SGHDT, CDR2 YYEEEE.

This chain links TRBV2 with TRBJ1-1; no reliable D call. This CDR3 contains 12 residues. Trimming shortened V by 5 bases and J by 1 base, and 5 bases separated the two germline ends. Germline CDR1 and CDR2: SNHLY and FYNNEI. CDR3 DNA sequence: TGTGCCAGCAGTTCCGGGAACACTGAAGCTTTCTTT. Its protein product is CASSSGNTEAFF.

V gene TRBV7-3 combines with J gene TRBJ1-2; D is undetermined. Trimming cost V 1 base and J 6 bases, with 9 bases left between them. Germline V gives CDR1 SGHTA, CDR2 FQGTGA. The CDR3 covers 13 residues. For the CDR3, the DNA is TGTGCCAGCAGCTTAAGGTCGGGTAATGGCTACACCTTC. As protein: CASSLRSGNGYTF.